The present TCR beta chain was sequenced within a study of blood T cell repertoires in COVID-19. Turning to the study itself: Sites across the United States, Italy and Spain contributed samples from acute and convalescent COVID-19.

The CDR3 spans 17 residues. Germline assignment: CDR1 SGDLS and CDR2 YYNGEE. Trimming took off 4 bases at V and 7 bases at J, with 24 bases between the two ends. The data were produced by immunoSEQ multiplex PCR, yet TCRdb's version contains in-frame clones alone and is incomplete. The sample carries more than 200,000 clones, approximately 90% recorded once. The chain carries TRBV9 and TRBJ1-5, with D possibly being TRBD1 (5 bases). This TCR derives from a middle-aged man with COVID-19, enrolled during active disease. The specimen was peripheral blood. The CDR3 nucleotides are TGTGCCAGCAGCTCGGTAAGGGAGGGGAATCGCCCCCAGCCCCAGCATTTT. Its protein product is CASSSVREGNRPQPQHF.